This TCR beta chain was sequenced during a study of cytomegalovirus exposure and HLA in healthy donors. Study-wide results and limits: The authors judged a highly shared variant cluster likely a sequencing artifact.

The germline gives CDR1 LNHDA, CDR2 SQIVND (reference sequence). The ends lost 5 bases at V and 5 bases at J; junction bases unmatched: 7. The length of the CDR3 is 14 residues. PCR primers comprised 60 Vbeta and 13 Jbeta primers. Some clones are missing from TCRdb's copy, which holds only in-frame ones; the method was immunoSEQ multiplex PCR. The repertoire includes approximately 170,000 clones, approximately 88% of them detected once, and 1.2% sits in the top ten. In this sample, this clone turned up a few times. Its specificity is unknown. Regarding donors, all were healthy bone marrow donors. Input material: PBMCs. This sequence joins TRBV19 and TRBJ2-5, with 8 bases matching TRBD1. This clonotype was sampled from a boy between 2 and 10 years old in good health and CMV-seronegative. In nucleotides, the CDR3 is TGTGCCAGTAGTCGAAGGACAGGGTGGGAGACCCAGTACTTC. Protein: CASSRRTGWETQYF.